These T cell receptor beta chains were read from a single sample in a study of PD-1 blockade in classical Hodgkin lymphoma. Using immunoSEQ multiplex PCR, the repertoire was profiled, and TCRdb retains in-frame clones only, with some absent. The sample carries approximately 100,000 clones, roughly 92% recorded once. The material was peripheral blood mononuclear cells (PBMCs), obtained at baseline. Receptor source: a human donor with classical Hodgkin lymphoma. Each CDR3 is given with its conserved first and last residue. D genes are given only for firm matches. Rows give clone size only sometimes, using once, few, many, or a class for an expanded clone.

V gene: TRBV19; J gene: TRBJ2-1; clone size: -; D gene: TRBD2; CDR3 DNA: TGTGCCAGTAGCGGACTAGCGGGGGTGGCTGAGCAGTTCTTC; CDR3 protein: CASSGLAGVAEQFF
V gene: TRBV28; J gene: TRBJ1-2; clone size: -; D gene: TRBD1; CDR3 DNA: TGTGCCACCCCTAAGACAGGGTCCCCCTATGGCTACACCTTC; CDR3 protein: CATPKTGSPYGYTF
V gene: TRBV28; J gene: TRBJ2-1; clone size: -; D gene: TRBD1; CDR3 DNA: TGTGCCAGCAACCTCCGGGACAGGGCTGATGAGCAGTTCTTC; CDR3 protein: CASNLRDRADEQFF
V gene: TRBV5-1; J gene: TRBJ2-1; clone size: -; D gene: -; CDR3 DNA: TGCGCCAGCAGCTTTTCCGGGACCTACTACAATGAGCAGTTCTTC; CDR3 protein: CASSFSGTYYNEQFF
V gene: TRBV7-3; J gene: TRBJ2-1; clone size: -; D gene: -; CDR3 DNA: TGTGCCAGCAGCCCGGGCCCGGGTGAGCAGTTCTTC; CDR3 protein: CASSPGPGEQFF
V gene: TRBV19; J gene: TRBJ2-7; clone size: -; D gene: -; CDR3 DNA: TGTGCCAGTAGTACCGGGGACCTCTCCTACGAGCAGTACTTC; CDR3 protein: CASSTGDLSYEQYF
V gene: TRBV25-1; J gene: TRBJ2-7; clone size: -; D gene: -; CDR3 DNA: TGTGCCAGCAGTGAATCCTTACCCAGCTCCTACGAGCAGTACTTC; CDR3 protein: CASSESLPSSYEQYF
V gene: TRBV21-1; J gene: TRBJ2-5; clone size: -; D gene: -; CDR3 DNA: TGTGCCACTATAGACGGCCAAGAGACCCAGTACTTC; CDR3 protein: CATIDGQETQYF
V gene: TRBV19; J gene: TRBJ2-7; clone size: -; D gene: TRBD1; CDR3 DNA: TGTGCCAGTACTCCCCGGCCAAACAGGGGATTGAGGGAGCAGTACTTC; CDR3 protein: CASTPRPNRGLREQYF
V gene: TRBV12-5; J gene: TRBJ1-5; clone size: few; D gene: TRBD1; CDR3 DNA: TGTGCTAGTGGTCTAGGGACAGGGGGTTATCAGCCCCAGCATTTT; CDR3 protein: CASGLGTGGYQPQHF
V gene: TRBV2; J gene: TRBJ2-7; clone size: -; D gene: -; CDR3 DNA: TGTGCCAGCACCCCGTACAGCTACGAGCAGTACTTC; CDR3 protein: CASTPYSYEQYF
V gene: TRBV10-3; J gene: TRBJ2-2; clone size: -; D gene: -; CDR3 DNA: TGTGCCATCAGCCCAGGATCCACGAACACCGGGGAGCTGTTTTTT; CDR3 protein: CAISPGSTNTGELFF
V gene: TRBV13; J gene: TRBJ2-5; clone size: few; D gene: -; CDR3 DNA: TGTGCCAGCAGCACCGGCCGTACACCGGGGGAAGAGACCCAGTACTTC; CDR3 protein: CASSTGRTPGEETQYF
V gene: TRBV7-9; J gene: TRBJ1-1; clone size: -; D gene: TRBD1; CDR3 DNA: TGTGCCAGCAGCTCGAGGGGACAGTACATGAACACTGAAGCTTTCTTT; CDR3 protein: CASSSRGQYMNTEAFF
V gene: TRBV5-1; J gene: TRBJ2-7; clone size: -; D gene: -; CDR3 DNA: TGCGCCAGCAGCGCTGTCCCGGGGCCTCCCTACGAGCAGTACTTC; CDR3 protein: CASSAVPGPPYEQYF
V gene: TRBV5-5; J gene: TRBJ2-7; clone size: -; D gene: -; CDR3 DNA: TGTGCCAGCAGCGAAAGGAGCCAGGACGAGCAGTACTTC; CDR3 protein: CASSERSQDEQYF
V gene: TRBV4-1; J gene: TRBJ2-7; clone size: -; D gene: -; CDR3 DNA: TGCGCCAGCAGCCAAGATCGGGACATCTCCTACGAGCAGTACTTC; CDR3 protein: CASSQDRDISYEQYF
V gene: TRBV27; J gene: TRBJ2-7; clone size: -; D gene: TRBD2; CDR3 DNA: TGTGCCAGCAGGCCCCGGGTGGCGGGAGTTTCCTACGAGCAGTACTTC; CDR3 protein: CASRPRVAGVSYEQYF
V gene: TRBV28; J gene: TRBJ1-3; clone size: -; D gene: -; CDR3 DNA: TGTGCCAGCAGGGAGGCGGGAGGAAACACCATATATTTT; CDR3 protein: CASREAGGNTIYF
V gene: TRBV5-1; J gene: TRBJ2-7; clone size: -; D gene: -; CDR3 DNA: TGCGCCAGCAGCTTTTTGGGGGCCGTGAGGGCAATCTCCTACGAGCAGTACTTC; CDR3 protein: CASSFLGAVRAISYEQYF
V gene: TRBV27; J gene: TRBJ1-5; clone size: -; D gene: -; CDR3 DNA: TGTGCCAGCAGCTTGGGACCCCGCCTGGGCAATCAGCCCCAGCATTTT; CDR3 protein: CASSLGPRLGNQPQHF
V gene: TRBV28; J gene: TRBJ1-2; clone size: -; D gene: -; CDR3 DNA: TGTGCCAGCAACACTAACTATGGCTACACCTTC; CDR3 protein: CASNTNYGYTF
V gene: TRBV18; J gene: TRBJ2-7; clone size: -; D gene: -; CDR3 DNA: TGTGCCAGCTCACCAGGGCCGGGGGCAAACTCCTACGAGCAGTACTTC; CDR3 protein: CASSPGPGANSYEQYF
V gene: TRBV5-1; J gene: TRBJ2-7; clone size: -; D gene: TRBD1; CDR3 DNA: TGCGCCAGCAGCTGGGACAGTGGGGCTATGGGCTCCTACGAGCAGTACTTC; CDR3 protein: CASSWDSGAMGSYEQYF
V gene: TRBV5-8; J gene: TRBJ2-2; clone size: -; D gene: -; CDR3 DNA: TGTGCCAGCAGCTTGGCCCAATCCACCGGGGAGCTGTTTTTT; CDR3 protein: CASSLAQSTGELFF
V gene: TRBV10-3; J gene: TRBJ1-2; clone size: once; D gene: TRBD1; CDR3 DNA: TGTGCCATCATGGACCGGGACAGGGCCTATGGCTACACCTTC; CDR3 protein: CAIMDRDRAYGYTF
V gene: TRBV4-1; J gene: TRBJ2-7; clone size: -; D gene: TRBD2; CDR3 DNA: TGCGCCAGCAGCCAAGGGCTAGCGGGAGGAACCTACGAGCAGTACTTC; CDR3 protein: CASSQGLAGGTYEQYF
V gene: TRBV6-5; J gene: TRBJ1-1; clone size: -; D gene: -; CDR3 DNA: TGTGCCAGCAGTTACGGGGCAGCTCGGAACGCTTTCTTT; CDR3 protein: CASSYGAARNAFF
V gene: TRBV10-1; J gene: TRBJ2-5; clone size: -; D gene: TRBD1; CDR3 DNA: TGCGCCAGCAGCTCGGGACAGAATCAAGAGACCCAGTACTTC; CDR3 protein: CASSSGQNQETQYF
V gene: TRBV27; J gene: TRBJ1-1; clone size: -; D gene: TRBD1; CDR3 DNA: TGTGCCAGCAGTACTAGAACACTAACGACAGGGATGAACACTGAAGCTTTCTTT; CDR3 protein: CASSTRTLTTGMNTEAFF
V gene: TRBV6-5; J gene: TRBJ2-7; clone size: -; D gene: TRBD1; CDR3 DNA: TGTGCCAGCAGTAACTGGGGACAGGGGACCTACGAGCAGTACTTC; CDR3 protein: CASSNWGQGTYEQYF
V gene: TRBV6-6; J gene: TRBJ2-2; clone size: -; D gene: -; CDR3 DNA: TGTGCCAGCAGTGGGACCCTCGCGAACACCGGGGAGCTGTTTTTT; CDR3 protein: CASSGTLANTGELFF
V gene: TRBV27; J gene: TRBJ2-3; clone size: -; D gene: TRBD2; CDR3 DNA: TGTGCCAGCAGCCCAAACCGGGAGGCCGTCACAGATACGCAGTATTTT; CDR3 protein: CASSPNREAVTDTQYF